The rows below give T cell receptor beta chains drawn from one sample of a study of blood T cell repertoires in COVID-19. Sequenced by immunoSEQ multiplex PCR; TCRdb stores in-frame clones only, minus some. The sample contains fewer than 200,000 clones, roughly four fifths of which appear only once. Sample: PBMCs or T cells enriched from blood (not recorded which). These receptors were taken from a man aged 45-60 years who had recovered from COVID-19. The CDR3 runs from the conserved cysteine through the conserved F or W. A D gene is named only where the DNA matches it firmly. The size field is filled for only some rows; it gives once, few, many or a size class.

CDR3 length	D gene	V gene	J gene	clone size	CDR3 DNA	CDR3 protein
16	TRBD1	TRBV11-2	TRBJ2-1	-	TGTGCCAGCAGCTTTAACGGACAGGGGGCCTACAATGAGCAGTTCTTC	CASSFNGQGAYNEQFF
14	-	TRBV19	TRBJ1-5	-	TGTGCCAGTAGTATAATAGGGGTCGATCAGCCCCAGCATTTT	CASSIIGVDQPQHF
13	-	TRBV6-5	TRBJ1-2	-	TGTGCCAGCAGGCGTGGGGGGTACTATGGCTACACCTTC	CASRRGGYYGYTF
15	-	TRBV15	TRBJ1-4	-	TGTGCCACTAGCCTCAACCAGGGTCCTAATGAAAAACTGTTTTTT	CATSLNQGPNEKLFF
12	-	TRBV12-3/TRBV12-4	TRBJ2-7	-	TGTGCCAGCAGTTTATCCCTCTACGAGCAGTACTTC	CASSLSLYEQYF
13	-	TRBV7-2	TRBJ1-2	-	TGTGCCAGCAGCTCTTCACAGGGACCTGGCTACACCTTC	CASSSSQGPGYTF
18	-	TRBV5-1	TRBJ1-3	-	TGCGCCAGCAGCTTGGGGACTTCTGCCCGAGGAGGAGGAAACACCATATATTTT	CASSLGTSARGGGNTIYF
15	TRBD1	TRBV6-5	TRBJ1-4	-	TGTGCCAGCAGGCTTCTACAGGGGTGGGGTGAAAAACTGTTTTTT	CASRLLQGWGEKLFF
14	-	TRBV18	TRBJ1-1	once	TGTGCCAGCTCACTTTCGGTGACCGGGACTGAAGCTTTCTTT	CASSLSVTGTEAFF
15	-	TRBV5-1	TRBJ2-7	-	TGCGCCAGCAGCTCCCGACAGCCAGGCTCCTACGAGCAGTACTTC	CASSSRQPGSYEQYF